The sequence of this T cell receptor (beta chain) was determined in a study of blood T cell repertoires in COVID-19. Using immunoSEQ multiplex PCR, the repertoire was profiled, and TCRdb retains in-frame clones only, with some absent. The sample has about 180,000 clones; over 70% are singletons. The material sequenced was PBMCs or T cells enriched from blood (not recorded which). The sequence derives from a man between 60 and 75 years old who had been exposed to COVID-19.

The CDR3 protein is CASSDIYEQYF. In nucleotides, the CDR3 is TGTGCCAGCAGTGACATTTACGAGCAGTACTTC. The chain combines TRBV6-2 or TRBV6-3 with TRBJ2-7; D is uncertain. V lost 5 bases to trimming and J lost 4 bases, with 6 bases between them. Germline CDR1 MNHEY, CDR2 SVGEGT. The CDR3 sequence is 11 residues long.